This entry is about one T cell receptor (beta chain). Its cognate antigen is unknown. The junction departs from germline at one end; a sequencing error may be responsible. Time point specified: persistent/refractory GD, antithyroid drugs over 5 years with positive TRAb. PBMC RNA was the source of the TCR library. The data derive from a study of regulatory T cells in long-lasting Graves disease. Arm-PCR of CDR3 regions and iRepertoire HTBI primers were the basis on which TCR beta libraries were built. Source study methods: Samples collectively showed around 56 TRBV and approximately 13 TRBJ segments. TCRdb passed the multiplex PCR reads through MiXCR, listing each CDR3 protein once. TCRdb's processing, not the authors', yielded these V and J calls. The data contain hundreds of thousands of distinct CDR3 sequences, around 32% of them seen just once; the ten biggest clones take up 40% to 50%. Study outcomes and limitations: Preferential use of TRBV28, TRBJ1-2 and TRBJ2-5 was seen in persistent disease.

Per the germline V gene, CDR1 is MNHEY and CDR2 is SMNVEV (reference sequence). The CDR3 spans 11 residues. The V gene is TRBV27, the J gene TRBJ1-1, with unresolved D. Source: peripheral blood mononuclear cells (PBMCs), taken when the disease was refractory, from a patient treated with antithyroid drugs. The clonotype originates from a female donor with Graves disease. CDR3 coding DNA: TGTGCCGGCAGCACTGTAACTGAAGCTTTCTTT. Protein product: CAGSTVTEAFF.